The clone carrying this TCR beta chain was observed many times. The entry originates in a study of early T cells in non-severe SARS-CoV-2 infection. In TCRdb, the 5' RACE reads were re-called with MiXCR into one record per CDR3 protein. The profile shows tens of thousands of distinct CDR3 sequences, about 4.5% of them singletons. This CDR3 has 15 residues. The ends were cut back, 1 base at V and 5 bases at J, with 11 bases in the middle. Germline-derived CDR1 and CDR2 are SGHVS and FNYEAQ. This rearrangement joins TRBV7-6 to TRBJ2-2, with D tentatively TRBD1 (6 bases). The specimen comprised whole blood, sampled at baseline. The sequence derives from an adult who was a healthcare worker with PCR-confirmed SARS-CoV-2 infection or an uninfected control (not recorded which). This chain's CDR3 is CASSLGGRETGELFF. The CDR3 nucleotides are TGTGCCAGCAGCTTAGGGGGGCGCGAGACCGGGGAGCTGTTTTTT.